The 9 T cell receptor beta chains presented below share a single source sample, sequenced in a study of T cell changes during pregnancy in multiple sclerosis. Only in-frame clones appear in the TCRdb table, and some are missing; sequencing was by immunoSEQ multiplex PCR. The sample includes about 100,000 clones, 90% to 95% of them seen just once. Sequencing was performed on peripheral blood, taken before pregnancy. Receptor source: a female donor with multiple sclerosis, enrolled in a pregnancy study.

This chain links TRBV19 with TRBJ2-1; 10 bases line up with TRBD2. CDR1 and CDR2 (germline): LNHDA, SQIVND (reference sequence). V shed 3 bases and J 6 bases; nucleotides not matched to a gene: 2. The CDR3 totals 14 residues. The CDR3 spells CASSMSSGGNEQFF. The DNA of the CDR3 is TGTGCCAGTAGTATGTCTAGCGGGGGCAATGAGCAGTTCTTC. The variable domain in full, completed from reference TRBV19 and TRBJ2-1, reads DGGITQSPKYLFRKEGQNVTLSCEQNLNHDAMYWYRQDPGQGLRLIYYSQIVNDFQKGDIAEGYSVSREKKESFPLTVTSAQKNPTAFYLCASSMSSGGNEQFFGPGTRLTVL.

V gene TRBV4-2 combines with J gene TRBJ1-1; D uncertain. This CDR3 comprises 13 residues. Trimming shortened V by 1 base and J by 10 bases, and 13 bases separated the two germline ends. The germline gives CDR1 LGHNA, CDR2 YNFKEQ. The CDR3 here is CASSQVARDGAFF. In DNA form, the CDR3 reads TGTGCCAGCAGCCAAGTTGCGAGGGATGGAGCTTTCTTT.

The chain employs TRBV29-1 and TRBJ1-3; perhaps TRBD1 as D (6 bases). CDR1 SQVTM and CDR2 ANQGSEA come from the germline V gene. The germline V and J ends were trimmed by 4 bases and 3 bases, with 13 bases remaining between them. This CDR3 is built from 14 residues. The CDR3 nucleotides read TGCAGCGTTGCGGGGCAGGGGAGTGGAAACACCATATATTTT. Its translation is CSVAGQGSGNTIYF.

The V call is TRBV11-3, the J call TRBJ2-7; possible D gene TRBD1, 6 bases. V was pared by 6 bases and J by 3 bases, with 15 bases between. The CDR3 sequence is 14 residues long. Germline-derived CDR1 and CDR2 are SGHNT and YENEEA. CDR3 region: CASSWQGRLYEQYF. Here the CDR3 DNA reads TGTGCCAGCAGTTGGCAGGGGCGGCTCTACGAGCAGTACTTC.

The genes are TRBV9 and TRBJ1-4; no reliable D call. V lost 0 bases, J lost 0 bases, and 9 bases lay in between. Germline CDR1 reads SGDLS; CDR2 reads YYNGEE. The CDR3 is made up of 16 amino acids. The CDR3: CASSVGASATNEKLFF. CDR3 DNA: TGTGCCAGCAGCGTAGGTGCGAGTGCAACTAATGAAAAACTGTTTTTT.

The rearrangement links TRBV18 to TRBJ1-5; 7 bases are a match to TRBD1. Germline V lookup: CDR1 KGHSH, CDR2 LQKENI. This CDR3 comprises 15 residues. J was trimmed by 3 bases and V by 5 bases; bases with no gene match: 7. In nucleotides, the CDR3 is TGTGCCAGCTCAGAACGACAGGGTACCAATCAGCCCCAGCATTTT. This sequence encodes CASSERQGTNQPQHF.

The chain combines TRBV7-2 with TRBJ2-7, with 7 bases that match TRBD2. Losses at the gene ends were 5 bases for V and 9 bases for J; bases not matched to a gene: 13. The CDR3 is made up of 14 amino acids. Germline V lookup: CDR1 SGHTA, CDR2 FQGNSA. The CDR3 loop reads CASSQTGRGRGQYF. The CDR3 DNA sequence: TGTGCCAGCAGCCAAACGGGGCGGGGGAGGGGGCAGTACTTC.

V usage is TRBV6-1 and J usage is TRBJ2-5; D may be TRBD2 (7 bases). Germline assignment: CDR1 MNHNS and CDR2 SASEGT. V gave up 3 bases and J gave up 1 base, with 15 bases separating them. The CDR3 contains 16 residues. CDR3 sequence (DNA): TGTGCCAGCAGTGAGGCCTATCGGGGGGCCCAAGAGACCCAGTACTTC. Encoded protein: CASSEAYRGAQETQYF.

The CDR3 sequence: CASRGAANEQFF. Here the CDR3 DNA reads TGTGCCAGCAGAGGGGCAGCGAATGAGCAGTTCTTC. This chain links TRBV6-5 with TRBJ2-1; D might be TRBD1 (5 bases). The CDR3 consists of 12 residues. Trimming took off 6 bases at V and 7 bases at J, with 10 bases between the two ends. Germline CDR1 is MNHEY and CDR2 is SVGAGI.